These 6 T cell receptor beta chains share one sample of origin, sequenced in a study of blood T cells in healthy people across ages. With a J-beta primer mix and a sample-barcoded 5' primer, a second PCR ran roughly 6 to 11 cycles. TCRdb passed the 5' RACE reads through MiXCR, listing each CDR3 protein once. Of about 1.1 million distinct CDR3 sequences in the sample, about two fifths are singletons; the top ten hold around 14%. The sample taken for sequencing was blood. The source of these receptors is a young man in good health.

This chain links TRBV28 with TRBJ2-3; TRBD1 might be the D (5 bases). The V end lost 5 bases, the J end lost 3 bases, and 18 bases lay between the germline ends. The CDR3 length is 16 residues. From germline, CDR1 is MDHEN and CDR2 SYDVKM. CDR3 loop: CASSPLTVWGTDTQYF. DNA for the CDR3: TGTGCCAGCAGTCCGCTGACAGTCTGGGGAACAGATACGCAGTATTTT.

This chain links TRBV29-1 with TRBJ1-1; 8 bases are a match to TRBD1. In germline, CDR1 is SQVTM, CDR2 ANQGSEA. This CDR3 has 15 residues. The ends lost 8 bases at V and 3 bases at J; junction bases unmatched: 14. This CDR3 is CSISSGGLVDTEAFF. The DNA for the CDR3 is TGCAGCATAAGCTCAGGGGGCTTAGTCGACACTGAAGCTTTCTTT. Looking up the rest from reference TRBV29-1 and TRBJ1-1 gives the full variable domain: SAVISQKPSRDICQRGTSLTIQCQVDSQVTMMFWYRQQPGQSLTLIATANQGSEATYESGFVIDKFPISRPNLTFSTLTVSNMSPEDSSIYLCSISSGGLVDTEAFFGQGTRLTVV.

The rearrangement links TRBV11-2 to TRBJ2-7, with D possibly TRBD1 on 6 matching bases. This CDR3 comprises 12 residues. The germline gives CDR1 SGHAT, CDR2 FQNNGV. Trimming removed 0 bases from V and 10 bases from J, with 10 bases in between. DNA of the CDR3: TGTGCCAGCAGCTTAGAGGTGGGGGCCCAGTACTTC. As protein: CASSLEVGAQYF.

The CDR3 region is CASRGPGGYNYGYTF. CDR3 coding DNA: TGTGCCAGCAGAGGACCGGGCGGTTATAACTATGGCTACACCTTC. V usage is TRBV12-3 or TRBV12-4 and J usage is TRBJ1-2; no firm D call. This CDR3 spans 15 amino acids. V lost 6 bases to trimming and J lost 1 base, with 15 bases between them.

This clonotype was found a few times. The chain joins TRBV20-1 to TRBJ1-4; D gene unclear. Per germline, CDR1 DFQATT and CDR2 SNEGSKA (reference sequence). V was pared by 0 bases and J by 5 bases, with 10 bases between. The CDR3 spans 14 residues. In DNA, the CDR3 is TGCAGTGCTAGAGATAGCAGTAGAAATGAAAAACTGTTTTTT. Amino acid sequence: CSARDSSRNEKLFF.

The sample holds a few counts of this clonotype. The V gene is TRBV20-1, the J gene TRBJ1-1; 7 bases align to TRBD1. V lost 5 bases to trimming and J lost 4 bases; unmatched junction nucleotides: 4. CDR1 DFQATT and CDR2 SNEGSKA come from the germline V gene (reference sequence). The CDR3 consists of 12 residues. The CDR3 coding sequence is TGCAGTGCTGAAGACAGGGCCACTGAAGCTTTCTTT. Encoded protein: CSAEDRATEAFF.